This T cell receptor beta chain was obtained from a study of PD-L1 blockade in urothelial cancer. Study background: After treatment start, blood was analyzed at 3 weeks (second dose) and at 6 weeks. Notes on the study in general: The study found that durable-benefit patients expanded tumor-associated blood clones more at 3 weeks. Pretreatment TCR clonality in blood under the median foretold superior survival.

Germline V lookup: CDR1 LNHDA, CDR2 SQIVND (reference sequence). The CDR3 loop spans 14 amino acids. The trim removed 7 bases at V and 2 bases at J, leaving 4 bases unmatched. Points on this clone: Its antigen is unidentified.

Time point of the sample: peripheral blood 6 weeks after treatment start. Enrolled patients showed locally advanced or metastatic urothelial carcinoma. TCRdb keeps only in-frame clones here, not all; method: immunoSEQ multiplex PCR. The sample has about 22,000 clones; under 95% are singletons. This clonotype originated in a woman in her sixties or seventies with urothelial cancer. This rearrangement joins TRBV19 to TRBJ2-2; 7 nucleotides match TRBD1. The sequencing used PBMCs, collected around atezolizumab (anti-PD-L1) treatment. CDR3 nucleotides: TGTGCCAGTACCAGACAGGGTAACACCGGGGAGCTGTTTTTT. This gives the protein CASTRQGNTGELFF.